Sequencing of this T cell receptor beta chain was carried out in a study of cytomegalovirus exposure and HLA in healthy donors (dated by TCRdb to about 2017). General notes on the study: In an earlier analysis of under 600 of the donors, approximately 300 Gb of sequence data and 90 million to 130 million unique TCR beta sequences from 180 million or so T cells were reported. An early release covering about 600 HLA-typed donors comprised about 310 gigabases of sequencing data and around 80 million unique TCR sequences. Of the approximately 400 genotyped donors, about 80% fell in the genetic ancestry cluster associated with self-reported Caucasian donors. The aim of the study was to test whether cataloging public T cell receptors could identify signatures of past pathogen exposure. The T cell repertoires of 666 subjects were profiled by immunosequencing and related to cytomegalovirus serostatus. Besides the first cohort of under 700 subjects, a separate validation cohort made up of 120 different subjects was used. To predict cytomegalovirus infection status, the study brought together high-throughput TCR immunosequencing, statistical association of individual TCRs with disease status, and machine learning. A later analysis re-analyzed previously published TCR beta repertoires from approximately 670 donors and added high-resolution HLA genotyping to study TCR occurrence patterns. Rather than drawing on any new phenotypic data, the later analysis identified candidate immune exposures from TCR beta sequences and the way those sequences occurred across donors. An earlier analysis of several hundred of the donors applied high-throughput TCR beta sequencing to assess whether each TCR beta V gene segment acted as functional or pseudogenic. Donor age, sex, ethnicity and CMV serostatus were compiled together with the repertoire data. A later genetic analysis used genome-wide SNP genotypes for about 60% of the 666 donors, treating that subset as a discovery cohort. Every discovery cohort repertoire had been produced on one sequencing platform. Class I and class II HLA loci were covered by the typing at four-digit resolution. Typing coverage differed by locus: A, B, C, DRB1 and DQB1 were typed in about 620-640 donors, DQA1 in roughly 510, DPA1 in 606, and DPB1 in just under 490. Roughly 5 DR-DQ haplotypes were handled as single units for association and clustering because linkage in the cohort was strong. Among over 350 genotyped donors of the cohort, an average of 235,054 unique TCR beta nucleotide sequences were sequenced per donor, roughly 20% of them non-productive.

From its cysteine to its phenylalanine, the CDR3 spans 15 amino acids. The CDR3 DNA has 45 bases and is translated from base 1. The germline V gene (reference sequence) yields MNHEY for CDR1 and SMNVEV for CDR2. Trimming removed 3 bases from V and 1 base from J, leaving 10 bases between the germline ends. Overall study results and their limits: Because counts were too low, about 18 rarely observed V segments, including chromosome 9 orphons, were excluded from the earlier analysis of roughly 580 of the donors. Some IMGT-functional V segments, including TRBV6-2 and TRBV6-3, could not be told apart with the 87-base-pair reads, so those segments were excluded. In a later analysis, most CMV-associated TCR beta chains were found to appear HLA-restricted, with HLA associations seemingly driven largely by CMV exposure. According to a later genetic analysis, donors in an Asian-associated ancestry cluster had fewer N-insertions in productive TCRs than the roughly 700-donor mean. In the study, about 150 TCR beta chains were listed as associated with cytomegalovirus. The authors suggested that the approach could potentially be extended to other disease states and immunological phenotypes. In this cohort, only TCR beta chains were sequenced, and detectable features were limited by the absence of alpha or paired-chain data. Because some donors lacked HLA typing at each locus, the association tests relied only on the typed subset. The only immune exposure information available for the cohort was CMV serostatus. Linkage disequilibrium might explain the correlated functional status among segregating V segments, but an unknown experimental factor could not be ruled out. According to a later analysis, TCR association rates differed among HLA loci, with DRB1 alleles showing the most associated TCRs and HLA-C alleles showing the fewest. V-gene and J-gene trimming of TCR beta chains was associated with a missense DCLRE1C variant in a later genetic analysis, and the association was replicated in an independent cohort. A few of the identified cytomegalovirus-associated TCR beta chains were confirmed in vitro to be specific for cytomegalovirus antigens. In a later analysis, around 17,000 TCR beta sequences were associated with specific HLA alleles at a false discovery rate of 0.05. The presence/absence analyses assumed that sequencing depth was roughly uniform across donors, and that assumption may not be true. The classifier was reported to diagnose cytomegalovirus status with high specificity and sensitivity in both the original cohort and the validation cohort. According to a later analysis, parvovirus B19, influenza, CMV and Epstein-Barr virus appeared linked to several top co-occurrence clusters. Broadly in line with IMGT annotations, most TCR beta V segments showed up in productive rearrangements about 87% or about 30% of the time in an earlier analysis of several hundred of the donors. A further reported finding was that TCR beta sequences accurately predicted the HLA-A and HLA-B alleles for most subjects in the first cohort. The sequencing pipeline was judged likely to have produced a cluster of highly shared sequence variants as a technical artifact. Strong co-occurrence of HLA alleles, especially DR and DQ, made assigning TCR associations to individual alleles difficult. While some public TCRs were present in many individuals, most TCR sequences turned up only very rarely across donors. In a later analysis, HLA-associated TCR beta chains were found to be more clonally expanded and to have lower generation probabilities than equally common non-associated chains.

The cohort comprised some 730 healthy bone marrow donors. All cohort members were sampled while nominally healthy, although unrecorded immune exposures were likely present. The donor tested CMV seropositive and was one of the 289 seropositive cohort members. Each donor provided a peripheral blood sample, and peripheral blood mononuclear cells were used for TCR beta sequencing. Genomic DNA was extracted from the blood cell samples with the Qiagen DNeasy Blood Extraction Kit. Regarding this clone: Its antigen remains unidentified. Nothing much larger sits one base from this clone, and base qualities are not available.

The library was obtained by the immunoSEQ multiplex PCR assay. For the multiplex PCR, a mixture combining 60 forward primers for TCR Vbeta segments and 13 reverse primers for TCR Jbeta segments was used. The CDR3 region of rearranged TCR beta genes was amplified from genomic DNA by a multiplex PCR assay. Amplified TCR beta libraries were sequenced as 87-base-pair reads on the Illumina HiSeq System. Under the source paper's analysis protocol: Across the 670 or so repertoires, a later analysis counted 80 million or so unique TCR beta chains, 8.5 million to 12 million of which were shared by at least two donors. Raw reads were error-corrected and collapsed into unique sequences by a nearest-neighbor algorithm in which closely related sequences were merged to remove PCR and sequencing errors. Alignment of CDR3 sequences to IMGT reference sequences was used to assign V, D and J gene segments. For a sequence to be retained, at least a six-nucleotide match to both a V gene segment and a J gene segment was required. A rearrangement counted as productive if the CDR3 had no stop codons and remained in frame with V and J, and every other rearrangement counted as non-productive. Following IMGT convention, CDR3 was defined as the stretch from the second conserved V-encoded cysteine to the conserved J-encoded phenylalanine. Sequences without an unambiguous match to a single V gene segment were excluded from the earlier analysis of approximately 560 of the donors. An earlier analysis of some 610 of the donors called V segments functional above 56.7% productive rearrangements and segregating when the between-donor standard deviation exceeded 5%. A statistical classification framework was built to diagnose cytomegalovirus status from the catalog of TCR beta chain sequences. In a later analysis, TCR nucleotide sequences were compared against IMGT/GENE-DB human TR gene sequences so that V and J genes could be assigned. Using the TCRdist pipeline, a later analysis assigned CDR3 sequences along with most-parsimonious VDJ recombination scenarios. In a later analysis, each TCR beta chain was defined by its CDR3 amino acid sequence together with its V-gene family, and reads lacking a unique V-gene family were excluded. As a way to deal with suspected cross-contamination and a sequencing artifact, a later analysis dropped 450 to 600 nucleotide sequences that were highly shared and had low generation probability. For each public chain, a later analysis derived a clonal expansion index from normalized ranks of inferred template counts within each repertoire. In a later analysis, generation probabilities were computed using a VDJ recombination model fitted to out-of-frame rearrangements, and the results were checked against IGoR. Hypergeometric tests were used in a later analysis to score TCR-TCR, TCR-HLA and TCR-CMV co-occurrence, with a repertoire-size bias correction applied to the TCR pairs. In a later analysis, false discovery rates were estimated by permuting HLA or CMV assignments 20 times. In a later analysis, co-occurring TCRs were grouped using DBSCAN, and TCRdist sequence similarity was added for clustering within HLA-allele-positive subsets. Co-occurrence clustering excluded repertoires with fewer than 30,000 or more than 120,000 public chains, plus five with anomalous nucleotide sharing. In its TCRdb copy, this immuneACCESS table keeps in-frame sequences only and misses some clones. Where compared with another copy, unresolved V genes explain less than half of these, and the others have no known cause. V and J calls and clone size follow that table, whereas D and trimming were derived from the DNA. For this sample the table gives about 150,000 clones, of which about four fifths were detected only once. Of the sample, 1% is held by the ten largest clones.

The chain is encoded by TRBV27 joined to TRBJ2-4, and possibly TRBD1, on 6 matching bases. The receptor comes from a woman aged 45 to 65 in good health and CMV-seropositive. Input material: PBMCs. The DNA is TGTGCCAGCAGTTTTAGGGGGAGCGCCAAAAACATTCAGTACTTC. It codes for CASSFRGSAKNIQYF.